One and the same sample provided the 17 T cell receptor beta chains below, sequenced in a study of blood T cell repertoires in COVID-19. Method: immunoSEQ multiplex PCR; TCRdb's copy keeps in-frame clones and lacks some. Of 300,000 to 400,000 clones in the sample, about 89% were seen once. The sequencing input was peripheral blood. The receptors were sampled from a woman aged 45-59 years who had recovered from COVID-19.

The gene calls are TRBV6-5 and TRBJ2-7; the D gene is possibly TRBD1 (5 bases). V dropped 0 bases and J dropped 0 bases, with 12 bases sitting between them. There are 16 residues in the CDR3. Germline V gene sequence: CDR1 MNHEY, CDR2 SVGAGI. CDR3 DNA sequence: TGTGCCAGCAGTTACTCGAGTAGCAGGGCCTCCTACGAGCAGTACTTC. This encodes CASSYSSSRASYEQYF.

This chain joins TRBV4-3 and TRBJ2-1; the match to TRBD1 covers 7 bases. V was clipped by 0 bases and J by 2 bases; unmatched bases: 4. There are 16 residues in the CDR3. Germline CDR1 is LGHNA and CDR2 is YSLEER. The CDR3 sequence: CASSQEPGGPYNEQFF. The CDR3 nucleotides read TGCGCCAGCAGCCAAGAACCAGGGGGACCCTACAATGAGCAGTTCTTC.

This chain joins TRBV5-1 and TRBJ2-1, with 14 bases fitting TRBD2. This CDR3 has 19 residues. V lost 0 bases, J lost 7 bases, and 12 bases stayed unmatched. Germline lookup yields CDR1 SGHRS and CDR2 YFSETQ. DNA for the CDR3: TGCGCCAGCAGCTTGGGGGACAGGGGACTAGCGGGAGTAGGGAATGAGCAGTTCTTC. It is translated as CASSLGDRGLAGVGNEQFF.

This chain links TRBV9 with TRBJ2-5; TRBD2 aligns across 8 bases. CDR3 length: 15 residues. Germline CDR1 and CDR2: SGDLS and YYNGEE. With V trimmed by 4 bases and J by 2 bases, 7 bases remained unmatched. CDR3 in amino acids: CASSLGPGGQETQYF. The CDR3 DNA reads as TGTGCCAGCAGCCTAGGTCCGGGGGGGCAAGAGACCCAGTACTTC.

The rearrangement joins TRBV28 to TRBJ1-2; D not resolved. Trimming removed 6 bases at V and 8 bases at J, with 16 bases between. The V gene's germline CDR1 is MDHEN and CDR2 SYDVKM. The CDR3 sequence is 13 residues long. The CDR3 sequence: CASRRIGVGGYTF. The CDR3 region has the DNA TGTGCCAGCAGGCGAATTGGAGTTGGGGGCTACACCTTC.

This clone was picked up a small number of times. The chain carries TRBV3-1 (or the pseudogene TRBV3-2) and TRBJ2-1; maybe TRBD2 (7 bases). V dropped 0 bases and J dropped 9 bases, with 9 bases sitting between them. The germline V gene has CDR1 LGHDT and CDR2 YNNKEL (reference sequence). The CDR3 covers 13 residues. The CDR3 DNA sequence: TGTGCCAGCAGCCAAGATGGGGGGGCTGAGCAGTTCTTC. This translates into CASSQDGGAEQFF.

This sequence joins TRBV5-1 and TRBJ1-1; D is perhaps TRBD1 (5 bases). The CDR3 covers 14 residues. Germline CDR1 is SGHRS and CDR2 is YFSETQ. Trimming took off 2 bases at V and 1 base at J, with 9 bases between the two ends. The CDR3 DNA is TGCGCCAGCAGCTTCGACAGCCCGAACACTGAAGCTTTCTTT. As protein: CASSFDSPNTEAFF.

In its sample, this clone was seen a few times. DNA for the CDR3: TGTGCCAGCAGCACCATGACTAGCGGGAGGGCCCATGAGCAGTTCTTC. Amino acid sequence: CASSTMTSGRAHEQFF. This chain uses TRBV21-1 with TRBJ2-1; the DNA was not compared with TRBD2, the D call given in the table. TRBV21-1 is tagged as a pseudogene. The CDR3 spans 16 residues.

This clone has just a few counts. At the DNA level, this CDR3 is encoded by other sequences in the same sample as well. J is TRBJ2-5 and V is TRBV6-5; 8 bases map to TRBD2. V lost 0 bases and J lost 5; bases outside the gene matches: 5. The CDR3 sequence is 15 residues long. Germline V lookup: CDR1 MNHEY, CDR2 SVGAGI. The CDR3: CASSYSGTRGETQYF. The DNA for the CDR3 is TGTGCCAGCAGTTACTCAGGGACTAGGGGCGAGACCCAGTACTTC.

The rearrangement joins TRBV30 to TRBJ1-3, with a weak D call TRBD1 (6 bases). The CDR3 is 15 amino acids. Trimming took off 0 bases at V and 5 bases at J, with 14 bases between the two ends. Germline V gene data show CDR1 as GTSNPN and CDR2 as SVGIG (reference sequence). The CDR3 DNA reads as TGTGCCTGGAGTGTAGCGAGGACAGCCAGAAACACCATATATTTT. Translating it yields CAWSVARTARNTIYF.

This sequence joins TRBV24-1 and TRBJ1-1; TRBD1 is a possible D gene (5 bases). Germline V gene sequence: CDR1 KGHDR, CDR2 SFDVKD. The V end lost 7 bases, the J end lost 2 bases, and 16 bases lay between the germline ends. The CDR3 has 15 amino acids. CDR3 protein: CATRIPGLNNTEAFF. CDR3 nucleotide sequence: TGTGCCACCAGGATCCCAGGGTTGAATAACACTGAAGCTTTCTTT.

The chain recombines TRBV7-2 with TRBJ2-1, with 9 bases that match TRBD1. V was pared by 5 bases and J by 7 bases, with 9 bases of the junction left unmatched. This CDR3 comprises 15 residues. The V gene's germline CDR1 is SGHTA and CDR2 FQGNSA. CDR3 in amino acids: CASSGRTGERNEQFF. DNA for the CDR3: TGTGCCAGCAGCGGACGGACAGGGGAGCGGAATGAGCAGTTCTTC. The full variable domain, in which reference TRBV7-2 and TRBJ2-1 provide the parts outside the CDR3, is GAGVSQSPSNKVTEKGKDVELRCDPISGHTALYWYRQSLGQGLEFLIYFQGNSAPDKSGLPSDRFSAERTGGSVSTLTIQRTQQEDSAVYLCASSGRTGERNEQFFGPGTRLTVL.

The chain is built from TRBV7-2 and TRBJ2-5; 8 bases align to TRBD2. The CDR3 is 13 residues long. Germline CDR1 reads SGHTA; CDR2 reads FQGNSA. V lost 5 bases to trimming and J lost 5 bases; unmatched junction nucleotides: 4. The CDR3 nucleotides read TGTGCCAGCAGCCGGGGCGGGGGGGAGACCCAGTACTTC. This gives the protein CASSRGGGETQYF.

This chain uses TRBV27 with TRBJ2-7, with TRBD1 identical over 7 bases. With V trimmed by 2 bases and J by 2 bases, 6 bases remained unmatched. CDR1 and CDR2 (germline): MNHEY, SMNVEV (reference sequence). The length of the CDR3 is 15 residues. The CDR3 loop reads CASSLIGQEPYEQYF. The CDR3 coding sequence is TGTGCCAGCAGTTTAATAGGACAGGAGCCCTACGAGCAGTACTTC.

The chain uses TRBV14 and TRBJ1-2; D is unclear. The CDR3 is 13 residues long. Germline CDR1 and CDR2: SGHDN and FVKESK. The V gene lost 3 bases and the J gene lost 7 bases, with 12 bases spanning the gap. The CDR3 DNA follows: TGTGCCAGCAGCCAGAGAGGCCGGGGTGGCTACACCTTC. Translation: CASSQRGRGGYTF.

The V gene is TRBV5-4, the J gene TRBJ1-2, with D possibly being TRBD1 (5 bases). The CDR3 has 15 residues. Germline V lookup: CDR1 SGHNT, CDR2 YYREEE (reference sequence). Between the trimmed V and J ends, which lost 5 bases and 3 bases, there was a span of 17 bases. The CDR3 region is CASRYQGAGYYGYTF. The CDR3 DNA follows: TGTGCCAGCAGATATCAGGGTGCGGGGTACTATGGCTACACCTTC.

V is TRBV12-3 or TRBV12-4 and J is TRBJ2-7; D may be TRBD2 (6 bases). V lost 10 bases and J lost 2, with 15 bases in between. The length of the CDR3 is 13 residues. The CDR3 bases are TGTGCCACCGGACATTCGGGAGCCTACGAGCAGTACTTC. Its translation is CATGHSGAYEQYF.